Listed here is a single T cell receptor (beta chain). The antigen is not known. This entry is derived from a study of blood T cells in healthy people across ages. Each donor gave approximately 9.7 milliliters of peripheral blood. This CDR3 region has 14 residues. Germline loops: CDR1 DFQATT, CDR2 SNEGSKA (reference sequence). Findings and caveats of the study: Across samples, TCR beta diversity tracked strongly with naive T cell percentage.

A second PCR, run for roughly 7 to 12 cycles, used a sample-barcoded 5' primer plus a J-beta primer mix. TCRdb re-called the 5' RACE reads with MiXCR, one entry per CDR3 protein. The sample contains hundreds of thousands of distinct CDR3 sequences, 35% to 40% of which appear only once. The receptor was isolated from a man aged 18-30 years in good health. Specimen: blood. The V call is TRBV20-1, the J call TRBJ2-7; 12 positions agree with TRBD2. Judging by the DNA end, TRBJ2-5 fits better; the J call may be wrong. The CDR3 bases are TGCAGTGCTACAAGACTAGCGGGAGTAGAGACCCAGTACTTC. Translating gives CSATRLAGVETQYF.